The clone carrying this T cell receptor beta chain was seen a handful of times. The antigen is undetermined. The sample belongs to a study of CD8 T cells in Susac syndrome. The CDR3 spans 17 residues. CDR1 and CDR2 (germline): LNHDA, SQIVND (reference sequence). Trimming removed 5 bases at V and 3 bases at J, with 23 bases between. The RNA input was roughly 0.45 to 1 ug, and it was reverse transcribed with random hexamers. Each CDR3 protein gets one entry after TCRdb re-called the immunoSEQ multiplex PCR reads with MiXCR. Among approximately 200,000 distinct CDR3 sequences, around 90% were seen once, and the ten largest hold around 0.15%. Findings and limits, study-wide: That the number of individuals in its TCR sequencing and HLA analysis was relatively small was acknowledged by the study.

The source material was CD8+ T cells from PBMCs. The sequence was obtained from a human donor with multiple sclerosis. The chain has TRBV19 and TRBJ2-7, with D perhaps TRBD2 (6 bases). The CDR3 DNA sequence: TGTGCCAGTAGTTTTACCCTAGCCGGGAGCGCCCACTACGAGCAGTACTTC. It is translated as CASSFTLAGSAHYEQYF.